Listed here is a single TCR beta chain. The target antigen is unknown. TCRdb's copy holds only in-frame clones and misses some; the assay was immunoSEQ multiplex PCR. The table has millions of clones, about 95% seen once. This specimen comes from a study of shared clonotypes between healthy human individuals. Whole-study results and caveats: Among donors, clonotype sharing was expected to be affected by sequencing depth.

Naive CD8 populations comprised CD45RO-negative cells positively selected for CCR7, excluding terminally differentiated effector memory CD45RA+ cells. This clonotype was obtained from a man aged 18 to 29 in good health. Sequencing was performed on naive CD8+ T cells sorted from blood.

In DNA, the CDR3 is TGTGCCAGCAGCTTAGCGGACAGGACGAACACTGAAGCTTTCTTT. Its protein is CASSLADRTNTEAFF. The chain combines TRBV7-6 with TRBJ1-1; 7 bases are shared with TRBD1. The CDR3 contains 15 residues. Germline V gene sequence: CDR1 SGHVS, CDR2 FNYEAQ. Germline trimming cut 0 bases from V and 1 base from J; bases unmatched to any gene: 2.